What follows are 26 T cell receptor beta chains derived from one specimen sequenced in a study of post-analysis software for immune sequencing data. Study conclusions and caveats: About 5 TRBV segments appeared more often in patients than in controls, and TRBV5-6, TRBV5-1 and TRBV20-1 were among these.

Presence of unique molecular identifiers characterized the TCR beta cDNA libraries. MiXCR was run by TCRdb on the PCR reads, yielding one entry per CDR3 protein. This table holds hundreds of thousands of distinct CDR3 sequences, roughly 30% found once. No antigen has been assigned to these receptors. What was sequenced was blood. All receptors come from a girl between 5 and 17 years old with multiple sclerosis.

In its sample, this clonotype was seen a few times. J is TRBJ2-1 and V is TRBV20-1, with D unclear. Per the germline V gene, CDR1 is DFQATT and CDR2 is SNEGSKA (reference sequence). Trimming cost V 0 bases and J 1 base, with 10 bases left between them. This CDR3 region has 15 residues. The CDR3 spells CSARDEMRSYNEQFF. CDR3 bases: TGCAGTGCTAGAGATGAGATGAGGTCCTACAATGAGCAGTTCTTC.

The chain couples TRBV10-3 to TRBJ2-7; D ambiguous. The CDR3 runs to 13 residues. Germline lookup yields CDR1 ENHRY and CDR2 SYGVKD. Trimming removed 11 bases from V and 0 bases from J, with 14 bases in between. The CDR3: CAANRGSSYEQYF. CDR3 sequence (DNA): TGTGCCGCCAACAGAGGTAGCTCCTACGAGCAGTACTTC.

The chain is built from TRBV10-3 and TRBJ2-5, with 8 bases that match TRBD2. Per the germline V gene, CDR1 is ENHRY and CDR2 is SYGVKD. This CDR3 comprises 15 residues. Germline trimming cut 8 bases from V and 4 bases from J; bases unmatched to any gene: 12. CDR3 nucleotides: TGTGCCATCTCGGAGCGGGAGACGGCGGGAGAGACCCAGTACTTC. This translates into CAISERETAGETQYF.

With regard to this clonotype: One end of the junction does not line up with germline, which may come from a read error. The rearrangement uses TRBV20-1 and TRBJ1-2; D is perhaps TRBD1 (6 bases). This CDR3 comprises 13 residues. The germline CDR1 and CDR2 sequences are DFQATT and SNEGSKA (reference sequence). The CDR3 here is CSTRSGTNYGYTF. Written as DNA, the CDR3 is TGCAGTACTAGATCCGGGACAAATTATGGCTACACCTTC.

This clonotype was counted a few times. This rearrangement joins TRBV20-1 to TRBJ2-1; the D call may be TRBD1 or TRBD2 (6 bases each). The length of the CDR3 is 15 residues. V lost 3 bases to trimming and J lost 7 bases, with 19 bases between them. The germline V gene has CDR1 DFQATT and CDR2 SNEGSKA (reference sequence). For the CDR3, the DNA is TGCAGTGCTAGTCCGACCGGGGGCGCTGCGAATGAGCAGTTCTTC. Translated: CSASPTGGAANEQFF.

This chain connects TRBV20-1 to TRBJ1-1; 7 bases map to TRBD1. The length of the CDR3 is 13 residues. The germline V gene has CDR1 DFQATT and CDR2 SNEGSKA (reference sequence). Unmatched junction bases numbered 11, after V lost 6 bases and J lost 7 bases. The CDR3 bases are TGCAGTGCACGAGGGGGCGCGGGCCGTGAAGCTTTCTTT. Translation: CSARGGAGREAFF.

About this clonotype itself: One base away lies a much larger clone, so this may be a sequencing read error. The V call is TRBV20-1, the J call TRBJ2-7; 10 nucleotides align to TRBD1. The trim removed 3 bases at V and 3 bases at J, leaving 8 bases unmatched. Germline CDR1 and CDR2: DFQATT and SNEGSKA (reference sequence). This CDR3 is built from 15 residues. In DNA, the CDR3 is TGCAGTGCTAGGGGTACGGGACAGGGGTGCTACGAGCAGTACTTC. It codes for CSARGTGQGCYEQYF.

This clonotype showed up just a few times. The chain couples TRBV28 to TRBJ2-3; D uncertain. In germline, CDR1 is MDHEN, CDR2 SYDVKM. The CDR3 is 14 residues long. V was clipped by 3 bases and J by 3 bases, with 10 bases between them. In DNA form, the CDR3 reads TGTGCCAGCAGTTTCCGCAGCTTGACAGATACGCAGTATTTT. Its protein product is CASSFRSLTDTQYF.

This clonotype was counted only a few times. The rearrangement uses TRBV20-1 and TRBJ1-2; D may be TRBD1 (5 bases). Trimming cost V 3 bases and J 0 bases, with 14 bases left between them. There are 15 residues in the CDR3. In germline, CDR1 is DFQATT, CDR2 SNEGSKA (reference sequence). The CDR3 DNA sequence: TGCAGTGCTAGCGATTCGGGGCTTTCTAACTATGGCTACACCTTC. This codes for CSASDSGLSNYGYTF.

This clonotype was counted a few times. The rearrangement uses TRBV7-2 and TRBJ2-5, with no clear D. Trimming removed 7 bases from V and 0 bases from J, with 12 bases in between. Germline CDR1 SGHTA, CDR2 FQGNSA. The CDR3 consists of 14 residues. The CDR3 loop reads CASTFSRNQETQYF. The CDR3 DNA follows: TGTGCCAGCACCTTCTCACGGAACCAAGAGACCCAGTACTTC.

V usage is TRBV28 and J usage is TRBJ2-5; 12 bases line up with TRBD2. Germline V gene data show CDR1 as MDHEN and CDR2 as SYDVKM. The CDR3 is 16 amino acids. V gave up 2 bases and J gave up 4 bases; unmatched junction bases: 5. The CDR3 DNA follows: TGTGCCAGCAGTTTAGGCCTAGCGGGGGGGGGAGAGACCCAGTACTTC. Protein sequence: CASSLGLAGGGETQYF.

This clonotype was seen a few times. The rearrangement joins TRBV15 to TRBJ2-7; no reliable D call. Trimming left V 5 bases short and J 0 bases short, with 11 bases between. CDR1 is LNHNV, CDR2 YYDKDF, per germline (reference sequence). CDR3 length: 14 residues. The CDR3 sequence: CATSPLESSYEQYF. Here the CDR3 DNA reads TGTGCCACCAGCCCGTTGGAGAGCTCCTACGAGCAGTACTTC.

The sample holds many counts of this clonotype. This chain links TRBV7-2 with TRBJ2-1; 8 bases line up with TRBD2. Unmatched junction bases numbered 7, after V lost 5 bases and J lost 4 bases. Germline V lookup: CDR1 SGHTA, CDR2 FQGNSA. The CDR3 has 15 amino acids. This CDR3 is CASSRSGGHYNEQFF. Here the CDR3 DNA reads TGTGCCAGCAGCCGCTCGGGAGGGCATTACAATGAGCAGTTCTTC.

This sequence joins TRBV28 and TRBJ2-7, with D maybe TRBD2 (7 bases). CDR1 is MDHEN and CDR2 is SYDVKM in the germline V gene. The CDR3 runs to 13 residues. V lost 5 bases and J 10 bases, leaving 18 bases between the germline ends. CDR3 sequence (DNA): TGTGCCAGCAGTAACAGGGCGGGAGAGATCCAGTACTTC. It specifies CASSNRAGEIQYF.

This clonotype was detected only a few times. The chain carries TRBV6-1 and TRBJ1-1; D uncertain. The germline V and J ends were trimmed by 3 bases and 1 base, with 9 bases remaining between them. This CDR3 is built from 14 residues. CDR1 and CDR2 (germline): MNHNS, SASEGT. CDR3: CASSDRQPNTEAFF. Here the CDR3 DNA reads TGTGCCAGCAGTGATCGTCAACCGAACACTGAAGCTTTCTTT.

This chain connects TRBV25-1 to TRBJ2-2; the D gene is possibly TRBD1 (5 bases). Germline V lookup: CDR1 MGHDK, CDR2 SYGVNS. The V and J ends lost 10 bases and 1 base respectively, with 10 bases between them. This CDR3 spans 13 amino acids. CDR3 sequence reads: CAIRRGNTGELFF. For the CDR3, the DNA is TGTGCCATACGAAGGGGGAACACCGGGGAGCTGTTTTTT. The variable domain in full, completed from reference TRBV25-1 and TRBJ2-2, reads EADIYQTPRYLVIGTGKKITLECSQTMGHDKMYWYQQDPGMELHLIHYSYGVNSTEKGDLSSESTVSRIRTEHFPLTLESARPSHTSQYLCAIRRGNTGELFFGEGSRLTVL.

The chain is built from TRBV20-1 and TRBJ2-5; no clear D. The CDR3 extends over 13 amino acids. Looked up from germline, CDR1 is DFQATT and CDR2 is SNEGSKA (reference sequence). The CDR3 DNA is TGCAGCCCCACCATGGCTTATGGAGAGACCCAGTACTTC. Protein: CSPTMAYGETQYF.

There are many counts of this clonotype. The chain carries TRBV28 and TRBJ2-7; D call uncertain. CDR1 and CDR2 from the germline V gene are MDHEN and SYDVKM. The germline V and J ends were trimmed by 4 bases and 2 bases, with 6 bases remaining between them. The CDR3 has 12 residues. The CDR3 DNA reads TGTGCCAGCAGTTCAGACCCCTACGAGCAGTACTTC. Amino acid sequence: CASSSDPYEQYF. Filled out from reference TRBV28 and TRBJ2-7, the complete variable domain reads DVKVTQSSRYLVKRTGEKVFLECVQDMDHENMFWYRQDPGLGLRLIYFSYDVKMKEKGDIPEGYSVSREKKERFSLILESASTNQTSMYLCASSSDPYEQYFGPGTRLTVT.

Note on this clonotype: One junction end disagrees with the germline gene, perhaps due to a read error. The rearrangement uses TRBV5-4 and TRBJ2-7, with 10 bases lining up with TRBD1. The CDR3 runs 16 residues. Germline assignment: CDR1 SGHNT and CDR2 YYREEE (reference sequence). This chain's CDR3 is CTSTNSPGQGTYEQYF. The CDR3 nucleotides read TGTACCAGCACCAATTCACCGGGACAGGGGACCTACGAGCAGTACTTC.

The chain couples TRBV29-1 to TRBJ1-3; D gene unclear. This CDR3 spans 14 amino acids. V was cut by 7 bases and J by 2 bases, with 15 bases left in between. Germline V gene sequence: CDR1 SQVTM, CDR2 ANQGSEA. CDR3 sequence: CSASRRLTGNTIYF. Written as DNA, the CDR3 is TGCAGCGCATCCAGGCGTTTAACTGGAAACACCATATATTTT. Filled out from reference TRBV29-1 and TRBJ1-3, the complete variable domain reads SAVISQKPSRDICQRGTSLTIQCQVDSQVTMMFWYRQQPGQSLTLIATANQGSEATYESGFVIDKFPISRPNLTFSTLTVSNMSPEDSSIYLCSASRRLTGNTIYFGEGSWLTVV.

This clonotype is a singleton in its sample. V and J are TRBV7-2 and TRBJ2-1; no firm D call. Trimming shortened V by 5 bases and J by 4 bases, and 3 bases separated the two germline ends. The length of the CDR3 is 11 residues. Germline values: CDR1 SGHTA, CDR2 FQGNSA. In nucleotides, the CDR3 is TGTACCAGCAGCCCTTACAATGAGCAGTTCTTC. Translating it yields CTSSPYNEQFF.

Note on this clonotype: A junction boundary mismatches the germline segment, possibly from a read error. The chain joins TRBV12-3 or TRBV12-4 to TRBJ2-1; D is unresolved. The CDR3 consists of 13 residues. As DNA, the CDR3 is TGTGCCGGCAGACCAGCGAGGTACAATGAGCAGTTCTTC. Translation gives CAGRPARYNEQFF.

The chain recombines TRBV5-1 with TRBJ2-5; D call uncertain. Germline V CDR1 and CDR2: SGHRS, YFSETQ. Trimming took off 0 bases at V and 1 base at J, with 10 bases between the two ends. The CDR3 is made up of 15 amino acids. The CDR3 reads CASSLVDGRQETQYF. In DNA, the CDR3 is TGCGCCAGCAGCTTGGTAGACGGTCGCCAAGAGACCCAGTACTTC.

This clonotype has just a few counts. This sequence joins TRBV29-1 and TRBJ2-5; unclear D gene. Germline lookup yields CDR1 SQVTM and CDR2 ANQGSEA. The CDR3 spans 11 residues. V dropped 2 bases and J dropped 1 base, with 2 bases sitting between them. CDR3 DNA sequence: TGCAGCGTTGAACCCCAAGAGACCCAGTACTTC. Translated, it gives CSVEPQETQYF.

The V call is TRBV20-1, the J call TRBJ2-1, with TRBD2 matching over 13 bases. Germline CDR1 reads DFQATT; CDR2 reads SNEGSKA (reference sequence). The J segment lost 4 bases and the V segment lost 2 bases, leaving 5 bases of the junction unmatched. The length of the CDR3 is 16 residues. The CDR3 DNA reads TGCAGTGCTAGAAAGGAGACTAGCGGGGGGTACAATGAGCAGTTCTTC. Amino acids: CSARKETSGGYNEQFF.

This clonotype was seen once. The germline gene is not matched at one end of the junction; a read error may be the cause. This chain uses TRBV20-1 with TRBJ1-2, with TRBD1 matching 7 bases. Germline V lookup: CDR1 DFQATT, CDR2 SNEGSKA (reference sequence). The CDR3 length is 13 residues. The CDR3 loop reads CSALKGQPYGHTF. CDR3 DNA: TGCAGTGCTCTTAAGGGACAGCCCTATGGCCACACCTTC.